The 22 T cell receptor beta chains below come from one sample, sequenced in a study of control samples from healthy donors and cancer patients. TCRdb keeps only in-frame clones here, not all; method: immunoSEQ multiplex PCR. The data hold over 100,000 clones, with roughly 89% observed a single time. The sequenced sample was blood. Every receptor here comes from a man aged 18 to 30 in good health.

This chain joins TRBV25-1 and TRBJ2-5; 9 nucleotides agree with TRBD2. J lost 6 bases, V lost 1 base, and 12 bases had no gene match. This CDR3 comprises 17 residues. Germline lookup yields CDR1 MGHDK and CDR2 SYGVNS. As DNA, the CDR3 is TGTGCCAGCAGTGAATTTCCCGGGACTAGCCCTGGGAAGACCCAGTACTTC. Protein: CASSEFPGTSPGKTQYF.

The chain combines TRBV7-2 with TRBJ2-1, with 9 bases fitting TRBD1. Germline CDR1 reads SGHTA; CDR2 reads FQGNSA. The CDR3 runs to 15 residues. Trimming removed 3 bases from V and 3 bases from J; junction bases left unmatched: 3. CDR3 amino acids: CASSFQGQGYNEQFF. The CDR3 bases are TGTGCCAGCAGCTTTCAGGGACAGGGCTACAATGAGCAGTTCTTC.

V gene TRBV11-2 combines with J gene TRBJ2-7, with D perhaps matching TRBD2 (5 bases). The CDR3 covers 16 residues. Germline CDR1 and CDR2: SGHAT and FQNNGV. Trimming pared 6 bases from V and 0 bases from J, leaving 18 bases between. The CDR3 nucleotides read TGTGCCAGCAGGGCAATACGGGGAAGGAGCTCCTACGAGCAGTACTTC. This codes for CASRAIRGRSSYEQYF.

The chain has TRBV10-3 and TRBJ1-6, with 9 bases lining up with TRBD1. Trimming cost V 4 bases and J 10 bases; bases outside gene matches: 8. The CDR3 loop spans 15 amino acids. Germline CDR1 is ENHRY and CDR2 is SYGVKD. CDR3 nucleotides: TGTGCCATCAGTGGGGACAGGGTGGTAGGATCACCCCTCCACTTT. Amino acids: CAISGDRVVGSPLHF.

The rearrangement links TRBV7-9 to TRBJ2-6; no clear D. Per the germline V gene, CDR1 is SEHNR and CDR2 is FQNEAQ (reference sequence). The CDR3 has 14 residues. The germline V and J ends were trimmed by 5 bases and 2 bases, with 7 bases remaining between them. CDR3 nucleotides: TGTGCCAGCAGCCAAGGGACTGGGGCCAACGTCCTGACTTTC. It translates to CASSQGTGANVLTF.

The chain's CDR3 is CASSVGVRDTEAFF. Here the CDR3 DNA reads TGTGCCAGCAGCGTAGGGGTTCGGGACACTGAAGCTTTCTTT. V and J are TRBV9 and TRBJ1-1; no reliable D call. Trimming left V 0 bases short and J 3 bases short, with 9 bases between. From germline, CDR1 is SGDLS and CDR2 YYNGEE. The CDR3 has 14 residues.

The CDR3 DNA reads TGCGCCAGCAGCCAACGGACTAGCGGGGGATACGAGCAGTACTTC. Protein sequence: CASSQRTSGGYEQYF. The rearrangement links TRBV4-1 to TRBJ2-7; 13 bases map to TRBD2. J was trimmed by 4 bases and V by 2 bases; bases with no gene match: 2. The CDR3 has 15 amino acids. Germline V CDR1 and CDR2: MGHRA, YSYEKL.

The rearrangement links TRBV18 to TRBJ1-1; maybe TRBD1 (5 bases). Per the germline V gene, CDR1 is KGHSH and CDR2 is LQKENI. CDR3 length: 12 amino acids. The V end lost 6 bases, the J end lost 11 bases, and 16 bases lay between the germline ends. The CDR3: CASSLGLDEAFF. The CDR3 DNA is TGTGCCAGCTCCCTGGGGCTTGATGAGGCTTTCTTT.

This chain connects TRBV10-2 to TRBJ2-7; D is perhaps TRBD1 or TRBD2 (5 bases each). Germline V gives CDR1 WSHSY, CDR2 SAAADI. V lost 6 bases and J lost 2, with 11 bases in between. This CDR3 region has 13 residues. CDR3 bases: TGCGCCAGCAGGGGGACGGCGACCTACGAGCAGTACTTC. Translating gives CASRGTATYEQYF.

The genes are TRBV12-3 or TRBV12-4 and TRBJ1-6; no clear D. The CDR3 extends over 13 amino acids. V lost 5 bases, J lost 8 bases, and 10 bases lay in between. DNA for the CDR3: TGTGCCAGCAGTAGCACAAGGGATTCACCCCTCCACTTT. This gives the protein CASSSTRDSPLHF.

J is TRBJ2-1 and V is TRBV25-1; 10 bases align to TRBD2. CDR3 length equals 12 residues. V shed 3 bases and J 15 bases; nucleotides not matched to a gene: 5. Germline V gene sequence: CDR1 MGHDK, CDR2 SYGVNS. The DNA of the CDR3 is TGTGCCAGCAGTGATCTAGCGGGGGTTCGGTTCTTC. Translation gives CASSDLAGVRFF.

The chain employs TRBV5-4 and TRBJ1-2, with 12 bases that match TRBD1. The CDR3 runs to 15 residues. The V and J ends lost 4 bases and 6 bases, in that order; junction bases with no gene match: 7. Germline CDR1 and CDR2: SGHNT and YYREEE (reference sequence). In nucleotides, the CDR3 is TGTGCCAGCAGCATCGGGACAGGGGGCCAGAATGGCTACACCTTC. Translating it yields CASSIGTGGQNGYTF.

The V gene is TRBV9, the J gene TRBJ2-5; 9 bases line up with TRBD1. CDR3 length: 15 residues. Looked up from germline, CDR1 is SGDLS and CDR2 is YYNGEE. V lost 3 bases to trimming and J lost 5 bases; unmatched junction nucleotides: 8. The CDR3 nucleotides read TGTGCCAGCAGCGAAATACAGGGGGCAGGGGAGACCCAGTACTTC. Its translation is CASSEIQGAGETQYF.

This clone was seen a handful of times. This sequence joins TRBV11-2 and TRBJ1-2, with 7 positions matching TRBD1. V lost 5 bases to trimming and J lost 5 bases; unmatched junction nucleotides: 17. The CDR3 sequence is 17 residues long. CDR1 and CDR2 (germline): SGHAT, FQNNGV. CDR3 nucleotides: TGTGCCAGCAGCCCGCTGACTTCCAGGGGGAAGAAGTATGGCTACACCTTC. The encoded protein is CASSPLTSRGKKYGYTF.

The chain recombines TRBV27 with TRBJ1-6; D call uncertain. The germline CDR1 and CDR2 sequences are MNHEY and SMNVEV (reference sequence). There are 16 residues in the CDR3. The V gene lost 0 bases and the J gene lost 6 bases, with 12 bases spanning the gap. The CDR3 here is CASSLSVNGLNSPLHF. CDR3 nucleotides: TGTGCCAGCAGTTTATCCGTGAACGGGCTTAATTCACCCCTCCACTTT.

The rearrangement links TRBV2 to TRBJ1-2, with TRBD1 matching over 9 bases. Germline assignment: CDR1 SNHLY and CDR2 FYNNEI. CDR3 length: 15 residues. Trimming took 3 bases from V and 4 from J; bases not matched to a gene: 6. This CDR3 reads CASSDPGQGSYGYTF. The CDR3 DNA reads TGTGCCAGCAGTGACCCGGGACAGGGTTCCTATGGCTACACCTTC.

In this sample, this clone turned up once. CDR3 sequence (DNA): TGCAGTGCTAGTACAACGGCTAGCGGGAGTTCAGATACGCAGTATTTT. As protein: CSASTTASGSSDTQYF. The chain has TRBV20-1 and TRBJ2-3, with 10 bases fitting TRBD2. The CDR3 runs to 16 residues. V dropped 3 bases and J dropped 4; count of bases not matched to a gene: 10. Germline values: CDR1 DFQATT, CDR2 SNEGSKA (reference sequence).

This chain's CDR3 is CASSYAVGTEAFF. DNA of the CDR3: TGTGCCAGCAGTTACGCAGTGGGCACTGAAGCTTTCTTT. The rearrangement uses TRBV6-6 and TRBJ1-1; D is uncertain. The V gene lost 2 bases and the J gene lost 4 bases, with 8 bases spanning the gap. In germline, CDR1 is MNHNY, CDR2 SVGAGI (reference sequence). The CDR3 is made up of 13 amino acids.

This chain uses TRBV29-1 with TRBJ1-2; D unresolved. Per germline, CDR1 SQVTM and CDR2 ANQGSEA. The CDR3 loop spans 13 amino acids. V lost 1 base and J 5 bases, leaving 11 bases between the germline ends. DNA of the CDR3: TGCAGCGTTGAAGCCCCGCGGGGTTATGGCTACACCTTC. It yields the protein CSVEAPRGYGYTF.

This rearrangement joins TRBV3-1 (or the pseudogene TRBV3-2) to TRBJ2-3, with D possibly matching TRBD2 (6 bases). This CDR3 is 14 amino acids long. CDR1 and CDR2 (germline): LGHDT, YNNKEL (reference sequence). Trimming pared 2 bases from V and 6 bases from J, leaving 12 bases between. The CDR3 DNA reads TGTGCCAGCAGCCAATGGACTAATGCGGATACGCAGTATTTT. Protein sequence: CASSQWTNADTQYF.

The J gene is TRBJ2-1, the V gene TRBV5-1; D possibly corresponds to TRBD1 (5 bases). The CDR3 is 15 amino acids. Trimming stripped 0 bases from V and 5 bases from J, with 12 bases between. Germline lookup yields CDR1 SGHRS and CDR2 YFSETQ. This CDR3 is CASSLARATHNEQFF. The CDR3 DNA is TGCGCCAGCAGCTTGGCCAGGGCTACGCACAATGAGCAGTTCTTC.

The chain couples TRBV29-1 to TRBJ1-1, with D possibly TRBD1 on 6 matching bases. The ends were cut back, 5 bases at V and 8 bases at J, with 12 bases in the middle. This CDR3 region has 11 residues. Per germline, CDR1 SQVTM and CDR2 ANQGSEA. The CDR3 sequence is CSVIRQVEAFF. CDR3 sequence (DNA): TGCAGCGTTATCCGACAGGTCGAAGCTTTCTTT.